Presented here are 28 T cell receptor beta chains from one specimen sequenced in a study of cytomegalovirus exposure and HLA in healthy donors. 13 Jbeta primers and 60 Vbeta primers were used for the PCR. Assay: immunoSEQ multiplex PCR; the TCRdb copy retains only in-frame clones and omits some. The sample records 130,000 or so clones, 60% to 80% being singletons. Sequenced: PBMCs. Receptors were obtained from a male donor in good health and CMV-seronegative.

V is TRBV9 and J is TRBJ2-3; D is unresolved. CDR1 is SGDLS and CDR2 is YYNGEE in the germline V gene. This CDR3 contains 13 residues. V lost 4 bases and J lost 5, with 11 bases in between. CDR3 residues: CASSPGGLDTQYF. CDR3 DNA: TGTGCCAGCAGCCCCGGCGGTTTAGATACGCAGTATTTT.

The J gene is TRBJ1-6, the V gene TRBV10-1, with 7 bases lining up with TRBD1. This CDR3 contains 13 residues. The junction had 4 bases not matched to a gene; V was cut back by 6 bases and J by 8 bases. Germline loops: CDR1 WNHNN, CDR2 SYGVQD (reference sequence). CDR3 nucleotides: TGCGCCAGCAGGGACAGGTTGGATTCACCCCTCCACTTT. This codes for CASRDRLDSPLHF.

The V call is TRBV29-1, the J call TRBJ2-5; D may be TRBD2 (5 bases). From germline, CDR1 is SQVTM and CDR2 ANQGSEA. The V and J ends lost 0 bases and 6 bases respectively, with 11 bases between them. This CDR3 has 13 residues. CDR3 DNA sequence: TGCAGCGTTGAAGAAACGGGATTGAAGACCCAGTACTTC. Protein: CSVEETGLKTQYF.

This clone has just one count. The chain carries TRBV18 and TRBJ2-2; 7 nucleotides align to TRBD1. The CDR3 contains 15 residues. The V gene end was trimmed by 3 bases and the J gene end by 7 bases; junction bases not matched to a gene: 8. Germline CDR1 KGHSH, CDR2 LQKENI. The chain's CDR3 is CASSPGQWRNGELFF. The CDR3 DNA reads TGTGCCAGCTCACCGGGACAGTGGAGGAACGGGGAGCTGTTTTTT.

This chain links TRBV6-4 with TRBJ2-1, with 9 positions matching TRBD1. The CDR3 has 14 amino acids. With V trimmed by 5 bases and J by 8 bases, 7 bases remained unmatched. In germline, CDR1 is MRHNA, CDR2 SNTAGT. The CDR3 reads CASSPGQGFDEQFF. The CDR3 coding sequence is TGTGCCAGCAGTCCGGGACAGGGCTTCGATGAGCAGTTCTTC.

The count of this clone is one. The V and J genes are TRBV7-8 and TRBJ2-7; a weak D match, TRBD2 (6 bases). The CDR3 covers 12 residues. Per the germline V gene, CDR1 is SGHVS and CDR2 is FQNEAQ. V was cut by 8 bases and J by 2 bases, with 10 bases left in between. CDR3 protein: CASVGGTYEQYF. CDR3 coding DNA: TGTGCCAGCGTGGGGGGTACCTACGAGCAGTACTTC.

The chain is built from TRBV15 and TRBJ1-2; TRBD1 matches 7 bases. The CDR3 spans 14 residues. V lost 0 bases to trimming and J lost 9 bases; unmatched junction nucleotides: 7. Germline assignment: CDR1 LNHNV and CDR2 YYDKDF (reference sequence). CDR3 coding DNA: TGTGCCACCAGCAGAGAGGGTTACAGGGGTAGCTACACCTTC. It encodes CATSREGYRGSYTF.

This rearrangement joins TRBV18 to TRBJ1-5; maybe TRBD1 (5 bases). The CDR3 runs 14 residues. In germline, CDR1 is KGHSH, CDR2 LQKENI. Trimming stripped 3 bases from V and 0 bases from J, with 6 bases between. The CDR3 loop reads CASSPTDSNQPQHF. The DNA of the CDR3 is TGTGCCAGCTCACCGACAGATAGCAATCAGCCCCAGCATTTT.

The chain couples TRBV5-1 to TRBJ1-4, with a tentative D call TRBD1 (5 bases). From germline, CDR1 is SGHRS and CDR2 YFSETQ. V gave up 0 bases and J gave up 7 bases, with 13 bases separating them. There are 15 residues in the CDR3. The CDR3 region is CASSLERGYTEKLFF. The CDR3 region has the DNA TGCGCCAGCAGCTTGGAAAGGGGCTATACTGAAAAACTGTTTTTT.

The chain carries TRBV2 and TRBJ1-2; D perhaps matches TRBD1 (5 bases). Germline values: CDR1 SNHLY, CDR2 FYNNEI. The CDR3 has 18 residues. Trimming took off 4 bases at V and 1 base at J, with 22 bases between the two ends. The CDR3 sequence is CASSATARHSIFNYGYTF. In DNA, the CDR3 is TGTGCCAGCAGTGCGACAGCGAGACACAGCATCTTTAACTATGGCTACACCTTC.

CDR3: CASSPATQETQYF. DNA for the CDR3: TGTGCCAGCTCACCAGCGACACAAGAGACCCAGTACTTC. The chain employs TRBV18 and TRBJ2-5; no definite D call. V lost 2 bases and J lost 2, with 6 bases in between. The CDR3 extends over 13 amino acids. Germline loops: CDR1 KGHSH, CDR2 LQKENI.

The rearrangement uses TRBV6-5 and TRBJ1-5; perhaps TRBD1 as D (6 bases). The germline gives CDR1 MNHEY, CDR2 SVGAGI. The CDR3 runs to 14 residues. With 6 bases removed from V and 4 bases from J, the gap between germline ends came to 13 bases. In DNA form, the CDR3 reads TGTGCCAGCAGGGGGGCGGGTCGGAATCAGCCCCAGCATTTT. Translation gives CASRGAGRNQPQHF.

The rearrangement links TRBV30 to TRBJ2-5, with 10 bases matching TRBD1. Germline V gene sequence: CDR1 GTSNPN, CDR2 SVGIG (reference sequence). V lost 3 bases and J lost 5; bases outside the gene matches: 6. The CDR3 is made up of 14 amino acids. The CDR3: CAWRRQGAQETQYF. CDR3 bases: TGTGCCTGGAGACGACAGGGGGCGCAGGAGACCCAGTACTTC.

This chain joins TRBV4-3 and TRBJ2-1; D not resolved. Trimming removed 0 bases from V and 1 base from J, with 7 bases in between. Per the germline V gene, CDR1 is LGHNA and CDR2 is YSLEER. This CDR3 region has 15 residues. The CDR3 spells CASSQDMTSYNEQFF. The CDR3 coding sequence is TGCGCCAGCAGCCAAGATATGACATCCTACAATGAGCAGTTCTTC.

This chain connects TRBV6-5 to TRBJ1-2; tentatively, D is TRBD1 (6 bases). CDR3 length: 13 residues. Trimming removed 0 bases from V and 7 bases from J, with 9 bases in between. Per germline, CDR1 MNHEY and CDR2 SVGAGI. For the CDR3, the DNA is TGTGCCAGCAGTTACTCGAGGGGGTTTGGCTACACCTTC. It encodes CASSYSRGFGYTF.

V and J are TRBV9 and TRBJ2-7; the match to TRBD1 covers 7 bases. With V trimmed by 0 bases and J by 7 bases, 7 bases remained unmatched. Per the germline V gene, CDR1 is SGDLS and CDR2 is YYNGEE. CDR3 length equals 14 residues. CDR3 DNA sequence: TGTGCCAGCAGCGTAGGTGAGACAGGGAGAGAGCAGTACTTC. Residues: CASSVGETGREQYF.

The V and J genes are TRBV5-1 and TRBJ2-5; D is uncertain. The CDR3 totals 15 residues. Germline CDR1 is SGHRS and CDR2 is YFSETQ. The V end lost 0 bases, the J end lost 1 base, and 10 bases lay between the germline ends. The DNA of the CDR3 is TGCGCCAGCAGCTTGGGTGGCAGGCCCCAAGAGACCCAGTACTTC. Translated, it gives CASSLGGRPQETQYF.

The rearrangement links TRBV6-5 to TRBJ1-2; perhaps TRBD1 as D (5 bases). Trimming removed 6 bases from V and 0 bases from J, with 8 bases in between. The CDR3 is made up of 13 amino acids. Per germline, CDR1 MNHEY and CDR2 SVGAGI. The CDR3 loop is CASRSTANYGYTF. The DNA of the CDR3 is TGTGCCAGCAGATCGACAGCTAACTATGGCTACACCTTC.

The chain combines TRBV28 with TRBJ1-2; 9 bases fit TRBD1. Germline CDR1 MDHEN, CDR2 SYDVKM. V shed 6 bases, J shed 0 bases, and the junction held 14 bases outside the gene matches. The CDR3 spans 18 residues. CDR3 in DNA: TGTGCCAGCAGCCGTACAGGGGGCGCGGTTAAGGCTAACTATGGCTACACCTTC. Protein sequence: CASSRTGGAVKANYGYTF.

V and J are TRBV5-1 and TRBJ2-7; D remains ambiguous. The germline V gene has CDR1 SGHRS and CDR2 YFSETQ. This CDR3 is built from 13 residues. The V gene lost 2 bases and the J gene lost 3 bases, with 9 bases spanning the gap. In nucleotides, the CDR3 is TGCGCCAGCAGCTTTCCAGGAAGCTACGAGCAGTACTTC. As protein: CASSFPGSYEQYF. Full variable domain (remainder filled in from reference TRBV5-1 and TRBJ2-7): KAGVTQTPRYLIKTRGQQVTLSCSPISGHRSVSWYQQTPGQGLQFLFEYFSETQRNKGNFPGRFSGRQFSNSRSEMNVSTLELGDSALYLCASSFPGSYEQYFGPGTRLTVT.

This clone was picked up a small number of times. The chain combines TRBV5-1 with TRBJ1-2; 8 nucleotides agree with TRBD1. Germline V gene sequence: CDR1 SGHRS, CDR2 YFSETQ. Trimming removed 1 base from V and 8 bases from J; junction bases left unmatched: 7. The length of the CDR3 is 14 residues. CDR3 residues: CASSLSQGARGYTF. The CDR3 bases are TGCGCCAGCAGCTTGAGTCAGGGGGCGCGAGGCTACACCTTC.

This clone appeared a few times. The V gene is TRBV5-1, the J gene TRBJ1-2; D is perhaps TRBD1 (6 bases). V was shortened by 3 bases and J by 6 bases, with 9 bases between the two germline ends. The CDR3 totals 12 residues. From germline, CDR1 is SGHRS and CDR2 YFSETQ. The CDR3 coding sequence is TGCGCCAGCAGCTCCAGACAGGATGGCTACACCTTC. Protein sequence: CASSSRQDGYTF. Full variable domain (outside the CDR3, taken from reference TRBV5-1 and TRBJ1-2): KAGVTQTPRYLIKTRGQQVTLSCSPISGHRSVSWYQQTPGQGLQFLFEYFSETQRNKGNFPGRFSGRQFSNSRSEMNVSTLELGDSALYLCASSSRQDGYTFGSGTRLTVV.

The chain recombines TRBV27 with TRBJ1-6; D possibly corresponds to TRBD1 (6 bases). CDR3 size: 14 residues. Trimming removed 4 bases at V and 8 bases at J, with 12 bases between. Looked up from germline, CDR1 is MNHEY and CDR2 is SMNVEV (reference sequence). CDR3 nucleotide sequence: TGTGCCAGCAGTTATTTGGCAGGGGATTCACCCCTCCACTTT. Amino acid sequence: CASSYLAGDSPLHF.

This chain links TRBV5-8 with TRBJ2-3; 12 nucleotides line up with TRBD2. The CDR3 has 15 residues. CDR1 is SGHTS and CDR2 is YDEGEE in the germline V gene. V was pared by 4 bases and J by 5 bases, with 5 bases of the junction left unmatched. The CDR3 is CASSQGLAGRDTQYF. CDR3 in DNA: TGTGCCAGCAGCCAAGGACTAGCGGGGCGAGATACGCAGTATTTT.

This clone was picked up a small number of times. CDR3 region: CASRLDISGRATDTQYF. CDR3 in DNA: TGTGCAAGTCGCTTGGATATAAGCGGAAGGGCCACAGATACGCAGTATTTT. This chain joins TRBV12-2 and TRBJ2-3; TRBD2, the table's D call, lacks a check against the DNA. TRBV12-2 counts as a pseudogene. This CDR3 has 17 amino acids.

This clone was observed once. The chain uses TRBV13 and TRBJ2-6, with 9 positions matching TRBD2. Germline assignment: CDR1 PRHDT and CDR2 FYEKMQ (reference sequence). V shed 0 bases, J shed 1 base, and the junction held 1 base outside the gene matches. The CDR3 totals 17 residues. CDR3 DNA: TGTGCCAGCAGCTTAGGGCTAGCGGGGTCTGGGGCCAACGTCCTGACTTTC. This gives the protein CASSLGLAGSGANVLTF.

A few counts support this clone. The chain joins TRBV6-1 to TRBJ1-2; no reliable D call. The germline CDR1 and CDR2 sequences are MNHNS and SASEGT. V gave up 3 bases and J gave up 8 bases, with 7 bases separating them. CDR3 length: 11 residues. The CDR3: CASSDTRGYTF. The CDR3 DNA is TGTGCCAGCAGTGATACGAGGGGCTACACCTTC.

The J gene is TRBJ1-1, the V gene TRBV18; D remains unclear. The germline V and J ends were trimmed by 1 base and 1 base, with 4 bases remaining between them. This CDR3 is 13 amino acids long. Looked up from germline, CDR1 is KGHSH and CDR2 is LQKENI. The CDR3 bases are TGTGCCAGCTCACCACTTAGGAACACTGAAGCTTTCTTT. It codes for CASSPLRNTEAFF.